Listed below are T cell receptor beta chains from one sample, sequenced in a study of T-cell reconstitution after alpha-beta-depleted transplantation in children. One entry per CDR3 protein results from TCRdb running MiXCR on the PCR reads. This table has 300,000 to 400,000 distinct CDR3 sequences, 15% to 20% appearing once. The sample consisted of PBMCs, mostly from graft donor cells, taken 360 days after TCRalphabeta/CD19-depleted stem cell transplant. The origin of the receptors is a male patient aged 2-15 years who had a stem cell transplant for acute lymphoblastic leukemia, so the T cells may come from the graft donor. The CDR3 runs from the conserved cysteine through the conserved F or W. A D gene is named only where the DNA matches it firmly. Not all rows give a size; the values are once, few, many and, for expanded clones, a class.

V gene,J gene,D gene,clone size,CDR3 protein,CDR3 DNA
TRBV12-3/TRBV12-4,TRBJ2-2,TRBD2,few,CASSPWGGRAFTGELFF,TGTGCCAGCAGTCCGTGGGGGGGACGGGCCTTCACCGGGGAGCTGTTTTTT
TRBV4-2,TRBJ2-7,.,few,CASSQDLFYEQYF,TGTGCCAGCAGCCAAGATCTCTTCTACGAGCAGTACTTC
TRBV5-6,TRBJ2-1,.,.,CASSLEGGPWHEQFF,TGTGCCAGCAGCTTGGAGGGCGGTCCTTGGCATGAGCAGTTCTTC
TRBV12-3/TRBV12-4,TRBJ1-2,TRBD1,few,CASYPTDRFDGGYTF,TGTGCCAGCTATCCGACGGACAGGTTCGATGGTGGCTACACCTTC
TRBV9,TRBJ2-1,.,.,CASSVVEGPSYNEQFF,TGTGCCAGCAGCGTAGTGGAGGGACCCTCCTACAATGAGCAGTTCTTC
TRBV4-2,TRBJ2-7,TRBD2,.,CASSHGGLAGDEQYF,TGTGCCAGCAGCCACGGGGGACTAGCGGGAGACGAGCAGTACTTC
TRBV29-1,TRBJ2-1,.,many,CSVEDTLPSRKRDNEQFF,TGCAGCGTTGAAGACACCCTTCCCTCTCGGAAAAGGGACAATGAGCAGTTCTTC
TRBV24-1,TRBJ2-7,.,.,CATSDSREEGYEQYF,TGTGCCACCAGTGATAGCAGGGAAGAAGGCTACGAGCAGTACTTC
TRBV12-5,TRBJ2-1,.,.,CASGSIPSSYYEQFF,TGTGCTAGTGGTTCGATTCCGAGCTCCTACTATGAGCAGTTCTTC
TRBV4-2,TRBJ2-7,TRBD1,.,CASSQEGTGSFYEQYF,TGTGCCAGCAGCCAAGAGGGGACAGGGAGCTTCTACGAGCAGTACTTC
TRBV7-9,TRBJ1-6,.,few,CASKHGIWGHNSPLHF,TGTGCCAGCAAGCATGGCATTTGGGGGCATAATTCACCCCTCCACTTT
TRBV28,TRBJ2-7,.,once,CASRQAVGEQYF,TGTGCCAGCAGACAAGCGGTGGGCGAGCAGTACTTC
TRBV12-3/TRBV12-4,TRBJ2-1,.,.,CASSFSRYNEQFF,TGTGCCAGCAGTTTCTCCCGTTACAATGAGCAGTTCTTC
TRBV15,TRBJ2-1,.,few,CATSRVRSSAVYNEQFF,TGTGCCACCAGCAGAGTGAGGTCTAGCGCAGTCTACAATGAGCAGTTCTTC
TRBV27,TRBJ1-4,TRBD1,.,CASSFKNRGRGEKLFF,TGTGCCAGCAGTTTTAAGAACAGGGGTCGAGGTGAAAAACTGTTTTTT